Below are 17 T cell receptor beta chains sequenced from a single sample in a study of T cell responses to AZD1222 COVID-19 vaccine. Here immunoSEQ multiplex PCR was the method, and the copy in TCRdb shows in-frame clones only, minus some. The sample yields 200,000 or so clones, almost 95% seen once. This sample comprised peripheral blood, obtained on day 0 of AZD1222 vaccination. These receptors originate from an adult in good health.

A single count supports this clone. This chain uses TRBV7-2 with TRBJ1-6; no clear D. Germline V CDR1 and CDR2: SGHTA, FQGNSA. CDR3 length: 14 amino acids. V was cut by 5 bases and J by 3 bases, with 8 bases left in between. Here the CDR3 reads CASSPGDYNSPLHF. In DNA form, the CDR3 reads TGTGCCAGCAGCCCCGGCGACTATAATTCACCCCTCCACTTT. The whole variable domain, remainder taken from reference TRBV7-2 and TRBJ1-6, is GAGVSQSPSNKVTEKGKDVELRCDPISGHTALYWYRQSLGQGLEFLIYFQGNSAPDKSGLPSDRFSAERTGGSVSTLTIQRTQQEDSAVYLCASSPGDYNSPLHFGNGTRLTVT.

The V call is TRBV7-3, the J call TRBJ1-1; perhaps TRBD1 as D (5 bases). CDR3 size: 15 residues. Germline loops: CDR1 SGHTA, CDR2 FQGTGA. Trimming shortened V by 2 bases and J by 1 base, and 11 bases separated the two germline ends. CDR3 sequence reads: CASSLSGFGNTEAFF. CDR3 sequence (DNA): TGTGCCAGCAGCTTATCAGGGTTTGGGAACACTGAAGCTTTCTTT.

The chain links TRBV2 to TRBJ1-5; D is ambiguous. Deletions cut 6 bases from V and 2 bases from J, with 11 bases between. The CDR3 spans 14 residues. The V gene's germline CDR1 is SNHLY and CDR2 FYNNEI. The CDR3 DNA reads TGTGCCAGCAGACGACGATCGGGCAATCAGCCCCAGCATTTT. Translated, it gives CASRRRSGNQPQHF. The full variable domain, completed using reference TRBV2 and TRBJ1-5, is EPEVTQTPSHQVTQMGQEVILRCVPISNHLYFYWYRQILGQKVEFLVSFYNNEISEKSEIFDDQFSVERPDGSNFTLKIRSTKLEDSAMYFCASRRRSGNQPQHFGDGTRLSIL.

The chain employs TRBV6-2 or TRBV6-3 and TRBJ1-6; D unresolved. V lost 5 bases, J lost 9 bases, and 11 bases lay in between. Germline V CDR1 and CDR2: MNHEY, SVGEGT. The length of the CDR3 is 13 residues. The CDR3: CASSAQERSPLHF. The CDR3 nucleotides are TGTGCCAGCAGTGCCCAAGAGCGTTCACCCCTCCACTTT.

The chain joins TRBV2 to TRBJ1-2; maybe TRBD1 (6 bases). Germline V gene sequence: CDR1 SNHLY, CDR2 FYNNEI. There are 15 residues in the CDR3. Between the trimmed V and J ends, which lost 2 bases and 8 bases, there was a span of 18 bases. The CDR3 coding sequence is TGTGCCAGCAGTGAATCCTCGGGACACTATGGAGGCTACACCTTC. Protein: CASSESSGHYGGYTF.

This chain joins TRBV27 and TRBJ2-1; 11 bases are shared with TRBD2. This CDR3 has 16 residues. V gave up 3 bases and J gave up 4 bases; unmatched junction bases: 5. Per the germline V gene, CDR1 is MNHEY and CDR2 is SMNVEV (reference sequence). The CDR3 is CASSFLAGGRYNEQFF. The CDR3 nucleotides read TGTGCCAGCAGTTTTCTAGCGGGGGGTCGTTACAATGAGCAGTTCTTC.

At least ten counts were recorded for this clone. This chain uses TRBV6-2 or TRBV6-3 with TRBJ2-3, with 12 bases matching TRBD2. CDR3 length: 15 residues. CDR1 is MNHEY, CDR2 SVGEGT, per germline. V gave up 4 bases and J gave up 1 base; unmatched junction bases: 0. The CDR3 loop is CASSWTSGGTDTQYF. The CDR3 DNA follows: TGTGCCAGCAGTTGGACTAGCGGGGGCACAGATACGCAGTATTTT.

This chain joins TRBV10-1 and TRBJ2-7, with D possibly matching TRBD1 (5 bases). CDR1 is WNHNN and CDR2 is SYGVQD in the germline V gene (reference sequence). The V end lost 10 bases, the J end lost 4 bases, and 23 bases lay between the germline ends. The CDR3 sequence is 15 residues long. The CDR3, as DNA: TGCGCCACCGCCGAAGGGGCCCCCGCATCTTACGAGCAGTACGTC. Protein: CATAEGAPASYEQYV.

The DNA for the CDR3 is TGTGCCAGCAGTTTGGGGGTCGGGGCCACCGGGGAGCTGTTTTTT. Translating gives CASSLGVGATGELFF. This chain joins TRBV27 and TRBJ2-2; D could derive from TRBD1 or TRBD2 (5 bases each). V was cut by 3 bases and J by 4 bases, with 12 bases left in between. Germline values: CDR1 MNHEY, CDR2 SMNVEV (reference sequence). This CDR3 has 15 amino acids.

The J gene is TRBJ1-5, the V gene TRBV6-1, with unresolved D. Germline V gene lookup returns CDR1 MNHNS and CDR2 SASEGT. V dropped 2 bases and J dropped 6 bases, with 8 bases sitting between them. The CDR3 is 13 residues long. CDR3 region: CASSERGSQPQHF. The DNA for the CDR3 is TGTGCCAGCAGTGAAAGAGGGAGTCAGCCCCAGCATTTT.

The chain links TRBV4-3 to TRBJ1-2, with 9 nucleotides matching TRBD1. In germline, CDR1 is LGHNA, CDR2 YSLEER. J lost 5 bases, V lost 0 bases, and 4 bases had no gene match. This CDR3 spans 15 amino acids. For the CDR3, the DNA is TGCGCCAGCAGCCAAGAATCCGGGACAGGGTATGGCTACACCTTC. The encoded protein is CASSQESGTGYGYTF.

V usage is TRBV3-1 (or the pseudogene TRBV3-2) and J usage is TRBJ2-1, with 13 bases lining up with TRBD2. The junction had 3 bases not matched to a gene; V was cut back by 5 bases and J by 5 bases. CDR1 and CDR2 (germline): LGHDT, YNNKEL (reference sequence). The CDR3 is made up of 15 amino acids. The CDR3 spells CASSSGLAGNNEQFF. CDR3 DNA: TGTGCCAGCAGCTCGGGACTAGCGGGGAACAATGAGCAGTTCTTC.

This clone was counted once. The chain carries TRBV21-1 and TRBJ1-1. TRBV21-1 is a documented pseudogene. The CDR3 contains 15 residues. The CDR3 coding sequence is TGTGCCAGCAGCAAAGTTCGTTGGAGCCTCTTAGGAGCTTTCTTT. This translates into CASSKVRWSLLGAFF.

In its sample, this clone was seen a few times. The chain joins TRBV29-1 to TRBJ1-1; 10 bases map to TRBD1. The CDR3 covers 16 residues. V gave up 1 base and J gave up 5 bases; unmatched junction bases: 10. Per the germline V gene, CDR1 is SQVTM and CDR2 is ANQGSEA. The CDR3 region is CSVEAGQGWVLTEAFF. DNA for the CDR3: TGCAGCGTTGAAGCGGGACAGGGGTGGGTTCTAACTGAAGCTTTCTTT.

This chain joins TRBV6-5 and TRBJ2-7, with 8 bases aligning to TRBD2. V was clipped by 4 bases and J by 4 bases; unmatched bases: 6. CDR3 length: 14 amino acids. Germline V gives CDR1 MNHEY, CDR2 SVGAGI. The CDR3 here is CASSFTSGTYEQYF. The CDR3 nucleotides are TGTGCCAGCAGTTTCACTAGCGGAACTTACGAGCAGTACTTC.

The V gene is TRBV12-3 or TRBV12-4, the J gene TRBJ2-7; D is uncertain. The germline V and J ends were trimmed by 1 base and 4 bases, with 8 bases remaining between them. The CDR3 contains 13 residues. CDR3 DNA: TGTGCCAGCAGTTTAGGGGCGGATTACGAGCAGTACTTC. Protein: CASSLGADYEQYF.

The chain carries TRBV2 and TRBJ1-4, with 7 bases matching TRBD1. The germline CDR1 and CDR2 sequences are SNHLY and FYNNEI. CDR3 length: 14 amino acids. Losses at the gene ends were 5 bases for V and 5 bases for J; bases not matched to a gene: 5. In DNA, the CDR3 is TGTGCCAGCAGTAGCCGGGACAGAAATGAAAAACTGTTTTTT. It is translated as CASSSRDRNEKLFF.